This T cell receptor (beta chain) is drawn from a study of cytomegalovirus exposure and HLA in healthy donors. The wider study: One earlier analysis, a look at approximately 190 million T cells, found almost 120 million unique TCR beta sequences.

The sample holds a few counts of this clone. Its antigen is as yet unknown. The CDR3 runs to 15 residues. V was clipped by 1 base and J by 4 bases, with 13 bases between them. From germline, CDR1 is MNHNS and CDR2 SASEGT. The PCR had 60 Vbeta and 13 Jbeta primers. Assay: immunoSEQ multiplex PCR; the TCRdb copy retains only in-frame clones and omits some. The table lists 200,000 to 250,000 clones, around 80% of them singletons, with over 3.5% in the top ten. Findings of the study overall: Diagnosis of cytomegalovirus status made by the classifier reportedly showed high specificity and sensitivity.

This sequence joins TRBV6-1 and TRBJ1-2; D call uncertain. The sample comprised PBMCs. The clonotype comes from a male donor in good health and CMV-seronegative. In DNA, the CDR3 is TGTGCCAGCAGTGAAGTTGTGGGTCGGGGCTATGGCTACACCTTC. This gives the protein CASSEVVGRGYGYTF.